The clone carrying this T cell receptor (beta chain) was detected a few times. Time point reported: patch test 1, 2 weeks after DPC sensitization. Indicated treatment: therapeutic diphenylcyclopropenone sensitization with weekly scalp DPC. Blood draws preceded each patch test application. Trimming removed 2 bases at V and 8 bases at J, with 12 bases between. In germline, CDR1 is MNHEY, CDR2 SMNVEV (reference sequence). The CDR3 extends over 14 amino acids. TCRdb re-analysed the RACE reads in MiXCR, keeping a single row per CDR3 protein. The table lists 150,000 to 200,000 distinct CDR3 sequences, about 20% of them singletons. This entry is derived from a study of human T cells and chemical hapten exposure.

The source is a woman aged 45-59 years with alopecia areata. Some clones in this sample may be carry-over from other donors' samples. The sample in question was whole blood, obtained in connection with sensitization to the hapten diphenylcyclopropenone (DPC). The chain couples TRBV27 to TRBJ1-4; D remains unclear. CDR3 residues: CASSLTGLLEKLFF. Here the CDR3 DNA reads TGTGCCAGCAGTTTAACCGGGTTGCTAGAAAAACTGTTTTTT.